The rows below give T cell receptor beta chains drawn from one sample of a study of beta chain features in type 1 diabetes. Only in-frame clones appear in the TCRdb table, and some are missing; sequencing was by immunoSEQ multiplex PCR. In the table there are over 500,000 clones, roughly a sixth of which are singletons. What was sequenced was naive CD4+ T cells from blood. All receptors derive from a man aged 18 to 30 in good health. The CDR3 runs from the conserved cysteine through the conserved F or W. A D gene is named only where the DNA matches it firmly. Size values are once, few and many counts, or a class for expanded clones, and some rows have none.

J: TRBJ2-1
D: .
size: few
V: TRBV5-1
DNA: TGCGCCAGCAGCTTGGTGGCAACTAGCTTCTCCTACAATGAGCAGTTCTTC
CDR3: CASSLVATSFSYNEQFF

J: TRBJ2-7
D: TRBD2
size: few
V: TRBV10-3
DNA: TGTGCCATCAGTGAGACCGCTAGCGGTGTATACGAGCAGTACTTC
CDR3: CAISETASGVYEQYF

J: TRBJ2-7
D: TRBD1
size: .
V: TRBV25-1
DNA: TGTGCCAGCAGTGAGGGCACTAGGACAGGGGGATCCTACGAGCAGTACTTC
CDR3: CASSEGTRTGGSYEQYF

J: TRBJ2-5
D: TRBD2
size: .
V: TRBV18
DNA: TGTGCCAGTTCCGTCGATAGCGGGAGTCAAGAGACCCAGTACTTC
CDR3: CASSVDSGSQETQYF

J: TRBJ2-7
D: .
size: .
V: TRBV20-1
DNA: TGCAGTGCTAGATCGTCCTACGAGCAGTACTTC
CDR3: CSARSSYEQYF

J: TRBJ2-3
D: .
size: .
V: TRBV28
DNA: TGTGCCAGCAGCCGATGGACAGTATCGAGGTTGGATACGCAGTATTTT
CDR3: CASSRWTVSRLDTQYF

J: TRBJ2-4
D: .
size: .
V: TRBV9
DNA: TGTGCCAGCAGCGTAGGGAAGGGGCTGGACAGCAAAAACATTCAGTACTTC
CDR3: CASSVGKGLDSKNIQYF

J: TRBJ2-5
D: TRBD1
size: .
V: TRBV7-8
DNA: TGTGCCAGCAGCTTAAAACGGGACAGCCAAGAGACCCAGTACTTC
CDR3: CASSLKRDSQETQYF

J: TRBJ2-7
D: .
size: few
V: TRBV30
DNA: TGTGCCTGGAGGGCCGCAGGGTTGGAGCAGTACTTC
CDR3: CAWRAAGLEQYF

J: TRBJ2-6
D: TRBD1
size: .
V: TRBV11-3
DNA: TGTGCCAGCAGCGAAGGACAGGGAGAGTCTGGGGCCAACGTCCTGACTTTC
CDR3: CASSEGQGESGANVLTF

J: TRBJ2-7
D: TRBD1
size: .
V: TRBV15
DNA: TGTGCCACGAGAGAGCCGGGACAGGGAACCTACGAGCAGTACTTC
CDR3: CATREPGQGTYEQYF

J: TRBJ2-1
D: .
size: .
V: TRBV6-5
DNA: TGTGCCAGCAGTTACGAGCCGTACAATGAGCAGTTCTTC
CDR3: CASSYEPYNEQFF

J: TRBJ1-2
D: TRBD1
size: .
V: TRBV7-3
DNA: TGTGCCAGCAGCTTGGGGGACAGACACTATGGCTACACCTTC
CDR3: CASSLGDRHYGYTF

J: TRBJ2-2
D: TRBD2
size: .
V: TRBV2
DNA: TGTGCCAGCAAGCAAGAGGAGACTAGCGGGCTTTCCGGGGAGCTGTTTTTT
CDR3: CASKQEETSGLSGELFF

J: TRBJ2-3
D: TRBD2
size: few
V: TRBV7-6
DNA: TGTGCCAGCAGCTGGAAGCGGGAGTGGTCAGATACGCAGTATTTT
CDR3: CASSWKREWSDTQYF

J: TRBJ1-2
D: .
size: few
V: TRBV6-4
DNA: TGTGCCAGCAGTGAGACGGCGGACTATGGCTACACCTTC
CDR3: CASSETADYGYTF

J: TRBJ2-7
D: .
size: few
V: TRBV4-3
DNA: TGCGCCAGCAGCCAAGAATCTGGCTACGAGCAGTACTTC
CDR3: CASSQESGYEQYF

J: TRBJ1-4
D: .
size: few
V: TRBV5-1
DNA: TGCGCCAGCAGCGGGGGATCGGGTGAAAAACTGTTTTTT
CDR3: CASSGGSGEKLFF

J: TRBJ2-7
D: TRBD2
size: few
V: TRBV5-4
DNA: TGTGCCAGCAGCTCGTCCGGGACTAGCGGGAGCCGATTTGAGTACGAGCAGTACTTC
CDR3: CASSSSGTSGSRFEYEQYF

J: TRBJ2-3
D: .
size: .
V: TRBV7-8
DNA: TGTGCCAGCAGCGGAAGGGGGGGAGTGAGCACAGATACGCAGTATTTT
CDR3: CASSGRGGVSTDTQYF

J: TRBJ1-2
D: TRBD1
size: few
V: TRBV27
DNA: TGTGCCAGCAGACCTGCCGGGACAGGGGTCGGCTACACCTTC
CDR3: CASRPAGTGVGYTF

J: TRBJ1-1
D: .
size: few
V: TRBV7-9
DNA: TGTGCCAGCAGCCCAGGGACACCGAACACTGAAGCTTTCTTT
CDR3: CASSPGTPNTEAFF

J: TRBJ2-3
D: .
size: .
V: TRBV5-4
DNA: TGTGCCAGCAGCTTGGCGAGTAGGGCTAAAGGGACGCAGTATTTT
CDR3: CASSLASRAKGTQYF

J: TRBJ2-5
D: .
size: .
V: TRBV5-4
DNA: TGTGCCAGCAGCTTGGAGATGGGGGCGGGAGAGACCCAGTACTTC
CDR3: CASSLEMGAGETQYF

J: TRBJ2-1
D: .
size: few
V: TRBV20-1
DNA: TGCAGTGCTAGCGACCCAAAGCAGTTCTTC
CDR3: CSASDPKQFF

J: TRBJ2-7
D: TRBD1
size: .
V: TRBV7-2
DNA: TGTGCCAGCAGGCCGGGACAGGGGCTGTACGAGCAGTACTTC
CDR3: CASRPGQGLYEQYF

J: TRBJ1-1
D: .
size: few
V: TRBV4-3
DNA: TGCGCCAGCAGCACGGGAGGGAACACTGAAGCTTTCTTT
CDR3: CASSTGGNTEAFF

J: TRBJ2-7
D: .
size: few
V: TRBV29-1
DNA: TGCAGCGTTGTTACGGGGATTAGCTCCTACGAGCAGTACTTC
CDR3: CSVVTGISSYEQYF

J: TRBJ1-3
D: .
size: .
V: TRBV7-3
DNA: TGTGCCAGCAGTATAGCGGGAAGCTCTGGAAACACCATATATTTT
CDR3: CASSIAGSSGNTIYF